This entry is about one T cell receptor (beta chain). What it recognizes is unknown. Cultured CD4+ T cells had their DNA profiled by the Oncomine TCR Beta short-read assay. Each CDR3 protein is one row after TCRdb ran MiXCR on the PCR reads. The sample contains thousands of distinct CDR3 sequences, about three quarters of which appear only once. CDR1 SGHTA and CDR2 FQGNSA come from the germline V gene. This CDR3 is built from 16 residues. The data originate from a study of vaccination and CD4 T cells after COVID-19. For the study at large: Convalescent patients gave post-COVID blood a median about 95 days post-diagnosis, range 35 to 161.

This sample's treatment: roughly ten-day PBMC culture with coronavirus spike peptide pools or control peptides (ViraFEST assay). Under the ViraFEST approach, antigen-specific T cells were expanded with peptide pools and TCRs subsequently sequenced. The positive PCR dates, which preceded the US Alpha, Beta and Delta variants, fell between March and December 2020. With about nine days of culture completed, CD4+ T cells were isolated by negative selection. The sequence came from a human donor who had recovered from COVID-19. The source material was CD4+ T cells from blood, cultured in vitro. The gene calls are TRBV7-2 and TRBJ2-1; 12 nucleotides line up with TRBD2. The closer fit of TRBJ2-7 to the DNA end suggests the J call may be wrong. The CDR3 DNA reads as TGTGCCAGCAGCTTCCTCCTAGCGGGGGGGCCTGAAGAGCAGTACTTC. It specifies CASSFLLAGGPEEQYF.